The source of this T cell receptor (beta chain) is a study of T cells in Graves' hyperthyroidism and ophthalmopathy (dated by TCRdb to between 2018 and 2020). With respect to the entire study: Peripheral blood samples were taken at initial diagnosis, before any treatment was given. TCR V-J signatures able to tell the groups apart were searched for in a discovery cohort of approximately 95 patients, of whom roughly 42 had Graves' ophthalmopathy and 55 to 65 had stable Graves' hyperthyroidism. An independent validation cohort of around 19 hyperthyroidism patients and about 16 patients who later progressed to ophthalmopathy tested prospective prediction of ophthalmopathy. The roughly 91 discovery patients were randomly divided into training and test sets at a 7:3 ratio. The study also compared thyroid tissue and blood T-cell repertoires from a handful of Graves' hyperthyroidism patients. Once sampling was done, hyperthyroidism patients were given methimazole at a starting dose of 30 mg daily, whereas ophthalmopathy patients were given high-dose intravenous methylprednisolone. TCR Vbeta CDR3 sequencing of around 130 peripheral blood samples (under 45 ophthalmopathy, about 75 hyperthyroidism and approximately 17 progressor patients) is reported in the paper. The paper's findings and limits, for the study overall: In validation, the model predicted progression to ophthalmopathy with 55% to 71% sensitivity and less than 80% specificity, a median of about six months before onset. No statistical method was used to set the sample size in advance, and investigators knew the group allocation. Most expanded thyroid clonotypes (frequency above 0.001) were also found in blood, which suggests that blood repertoires may mirror thyroid immune responses. Ophthalmopathy was separated from stable hyperthyroidism by a 13 V-J signature model, with around 90% sensitivity and 81% to 83% specificity obtained in cross-validation and 80%/75% obtained in testing.

A patient counted as having stable Graves' hyperthyroidism if no progression to ophthalmopathy occurred over 18 months of follow-up. The hyperthyroidism patients were between 18 and 65 years old and newly diagnosed, with a disease duration of less than 2 months. Any patient with an uncontrolled infection, another autoimmune disease, pregnancy or lactation was excluded. Diagnoses were established on the basis of clinical symptoms, serum thyroxine and TRAb, thyroid ultrasound, and orbital computed tomography. PBMCs were separated from around 9.1 ml of fresh peripheral blood using Ficoll-Paque density gradient centrifugation. Total RNA was extracted using Trizol reagent, and RNA quality was assessed on an Agilent 2100 Bioanalyzer. Via the germline V gene, CDR1 is SGHRS and CDR2 YFSETQ. The CDR3 numbers 15 residues from cysteine through phenylalanine. The sequence is cut down to CDR3 DNA, 45 bases in frame from base 1. V lost 0 bases and J lost 2 bases, and the count of bases not matched to a germline gene is 5.

Remarks on this clonotype: Its recognized antigen is unknown. No qualities accompany the bases; no much larger clone lies one base away.

TCR beta CDR3 regions were amplified from RNA transcripts. A first-round RT-PCR of the TCR CDR3 used the HTBI primer set with the Qiagen OneStep RT-PCR kit. Libraries were constructed in a second round of multiplex PCR, after which size selection and purification were performed. Sequencing of the libraries was done on an Illumina HiSeq2000 using paired-end 100 bp reads. On the study's bioinformatics: SOAPnuke was used to process the raw data, with reads discarded if the reads contained adapters or uncalled bases, had a mean Phred below 15, or lacked an exact constant-primer or identifier match. COPE v1.2.5 was used to merge the high-quality paired reads, and each unique nucleotide sequence was defined as a clonotype. MiTCR v1.1 was used to align the clonotypes against IMGT TRBV, TRBD and TRBJ reference segments. The analysis was restricted to V-J combinations with a frequency above 0.0001, which together covered 99% to 99.2% of the repertoires. The TCS score was defined as F50 (clonal expansion) divided by E x V (chaos), with BLOSUM62-based TCRdist calculated between CDR3 peptides within each V-J. Welch's t-statistics and random forest reduced 450 to 600 V-J features to 13, which were used in a naive Bayes classifier (R e1071). The public reads were run again by TCRdb, first through fastp at Q25 and then through MiXCR, and only productive beta chains were kept. Rows are combined by CDR3 protein, so each entry shows the most common genes and DNA. These V and J calls rely on TCRdb rather than the paper's analysis. This sample has some 620,000 distinct CDR3 sequences in its table, and 15% to 20% of those were observed once. Approximately 3.9% of the sample belongs to the ten largest clones.

Sequenced: blood. This TCR came from a woman younger than 45 with Graves' hyperthyroidism. The sequence is built from TRBV5-1 and TRBJ2-7; 7 of the junction bases match TRBD2. At the DNA level, the sequence is TGCGCCAGCAGCTTGGTATCTAGCGGTGCCTACGAGCAGTACTTC. The resulting protein is CASSLVSSGAYEQYF.